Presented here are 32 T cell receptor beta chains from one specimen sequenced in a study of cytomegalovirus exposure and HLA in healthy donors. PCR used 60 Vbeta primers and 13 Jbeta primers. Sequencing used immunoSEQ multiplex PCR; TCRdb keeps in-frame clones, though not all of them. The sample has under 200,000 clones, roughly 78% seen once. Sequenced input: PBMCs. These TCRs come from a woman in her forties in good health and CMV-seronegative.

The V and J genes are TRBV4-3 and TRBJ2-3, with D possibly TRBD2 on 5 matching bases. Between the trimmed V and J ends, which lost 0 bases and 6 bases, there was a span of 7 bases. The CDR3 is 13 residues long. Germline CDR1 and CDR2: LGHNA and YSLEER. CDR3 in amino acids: CASSQDQRDTQYF. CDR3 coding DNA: TGCGCCAGCAGCCAAGATCAGCGGGATACGCAGTATTTT.

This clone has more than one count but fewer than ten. Here the CDR3 reads CASSISGSNEKLFF. The CDR3 DNA reads as TGTGCCAGCAGCATATCGGGGTCGAATGAAAAACTGTTTTTT. This chain uses TRBV9 with TRBJ1-4; D unclear. Germline V gene data show CDR1 as SGDLS and CDR2 as YYNGEE. CDR3 length: 14 residues. Trimming shortened V by 4 bases and J by 5 bases, and 12 bases separated the two germline ends.

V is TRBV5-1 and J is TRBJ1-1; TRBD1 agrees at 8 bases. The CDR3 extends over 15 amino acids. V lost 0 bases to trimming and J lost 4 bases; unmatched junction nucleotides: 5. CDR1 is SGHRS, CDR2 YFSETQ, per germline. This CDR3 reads CASSLEAGGPTEAFF. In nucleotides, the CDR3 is TGCGCCAGCAGCTTGGAGGCAGGGGGCCCCACTGAAGCTTTCTTT.

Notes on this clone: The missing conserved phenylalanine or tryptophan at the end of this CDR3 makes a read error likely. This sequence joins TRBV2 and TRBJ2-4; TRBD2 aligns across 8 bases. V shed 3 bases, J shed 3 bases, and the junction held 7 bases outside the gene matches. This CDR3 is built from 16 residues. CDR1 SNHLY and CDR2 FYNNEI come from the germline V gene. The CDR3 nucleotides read TGTGCCAGCAGTGACGGGCGGGGGGTTGGCAAAAACATTCAGTACCTC. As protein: CASSDGRGVGKNIQYL.

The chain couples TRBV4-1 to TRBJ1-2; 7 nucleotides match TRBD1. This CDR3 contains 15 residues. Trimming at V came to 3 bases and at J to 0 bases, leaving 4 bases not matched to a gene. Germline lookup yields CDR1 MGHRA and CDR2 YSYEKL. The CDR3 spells CASSQRDRTNYGYTF. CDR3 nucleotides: TGCGCCAGCAGCCAGCGGGACAGAACTAACTATGGCTACACCTTC.

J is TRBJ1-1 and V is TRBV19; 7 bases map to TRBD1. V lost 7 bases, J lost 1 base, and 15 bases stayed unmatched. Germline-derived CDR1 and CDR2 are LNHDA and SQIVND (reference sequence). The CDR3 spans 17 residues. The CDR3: CASTDRVGSIGNTEAFF. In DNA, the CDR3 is TGTGCCAGTACTGACAGGGTTGGAAGTATAGGGAACACTGAAGCTTTCTTT.

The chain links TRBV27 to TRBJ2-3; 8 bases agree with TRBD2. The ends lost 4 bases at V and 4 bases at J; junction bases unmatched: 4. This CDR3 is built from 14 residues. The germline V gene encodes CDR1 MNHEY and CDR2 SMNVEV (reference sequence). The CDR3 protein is CASSSSGSADTQYF. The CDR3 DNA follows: TGTGCCAGCAGTTCCAGCGGGAGTGCAGATACGCAGTATTTT.

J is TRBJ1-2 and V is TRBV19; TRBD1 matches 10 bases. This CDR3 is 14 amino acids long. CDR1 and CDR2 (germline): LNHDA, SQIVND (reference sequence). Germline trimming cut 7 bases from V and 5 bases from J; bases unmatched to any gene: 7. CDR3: CASIRQGAGYGYTF. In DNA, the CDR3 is TGTGCCAGTATTCGACAGGGGGCTGGGTATGGCTACACCTTC.

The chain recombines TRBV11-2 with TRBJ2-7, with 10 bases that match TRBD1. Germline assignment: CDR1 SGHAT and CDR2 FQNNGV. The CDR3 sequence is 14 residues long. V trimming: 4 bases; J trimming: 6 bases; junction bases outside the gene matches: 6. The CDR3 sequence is CASSWGQGKGEQYF. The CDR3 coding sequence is TGTGCCAGCAGCTGGGGACAGGGGAAAGGCGAGCAGTACTTC.

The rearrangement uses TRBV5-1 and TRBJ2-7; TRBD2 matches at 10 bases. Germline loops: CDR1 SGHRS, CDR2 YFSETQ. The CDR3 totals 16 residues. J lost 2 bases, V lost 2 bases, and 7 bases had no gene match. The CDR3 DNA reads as TGCGCCAGCAGCTTAGGGCCGGGACTAGCGACCTACGAGCAGTACTTC. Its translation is CASSLGPGLATYEQYF.

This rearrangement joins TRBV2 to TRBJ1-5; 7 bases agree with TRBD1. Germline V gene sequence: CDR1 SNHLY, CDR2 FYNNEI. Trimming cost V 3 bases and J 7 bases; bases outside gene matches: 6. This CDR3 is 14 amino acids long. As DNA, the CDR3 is TGTGCCAGCAGTGACAGGGGGTCATGGCAGCCCCAGCATTTT. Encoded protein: CASSDRGSWQPQHF.

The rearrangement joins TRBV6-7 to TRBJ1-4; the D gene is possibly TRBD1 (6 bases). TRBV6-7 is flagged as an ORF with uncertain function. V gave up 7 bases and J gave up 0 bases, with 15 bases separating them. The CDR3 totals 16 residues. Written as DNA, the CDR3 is TGTGCCAGCAACGAACAGGGTGCGGCAACTAATGAAAAACTGTTTTTT. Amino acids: CASNEQGAATNEKLFF.

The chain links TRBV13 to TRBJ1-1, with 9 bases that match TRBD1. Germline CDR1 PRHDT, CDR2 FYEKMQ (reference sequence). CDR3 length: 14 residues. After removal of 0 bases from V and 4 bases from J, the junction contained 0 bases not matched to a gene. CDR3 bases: TGTGCCAGCAGCTTAGGGGACAGGGGCACTGAAGCTTTCTTT. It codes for CASSLGDRGTEAFF.

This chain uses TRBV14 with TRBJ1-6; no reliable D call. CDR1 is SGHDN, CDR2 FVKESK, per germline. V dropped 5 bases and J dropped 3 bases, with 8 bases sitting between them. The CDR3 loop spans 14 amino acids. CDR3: CASSLHNYNSPLHF. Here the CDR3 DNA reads TGTGCCAGCAGCTTACACAACTATAATTCACCCCTCCACTTT. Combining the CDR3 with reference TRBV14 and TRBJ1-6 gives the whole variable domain EAGVTQFPSHSVIEKGQTVTLRCDPISGHDNLYWYRRVMGKEIKFLLHFVKESKQDESGMPNNRFLAERTGGTYSTLKVQPAELEDSGVYFCASSLHNYNSPLHFGNGTRLTVT.

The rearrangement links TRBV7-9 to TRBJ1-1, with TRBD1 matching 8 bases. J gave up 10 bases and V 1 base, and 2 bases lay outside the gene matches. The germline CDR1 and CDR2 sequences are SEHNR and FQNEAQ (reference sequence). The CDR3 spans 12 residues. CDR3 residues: CASSLDTGGAFF. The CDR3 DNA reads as TGTGCCAGCAGCTTAGATACAGGGGGAGCTTTCTTT.

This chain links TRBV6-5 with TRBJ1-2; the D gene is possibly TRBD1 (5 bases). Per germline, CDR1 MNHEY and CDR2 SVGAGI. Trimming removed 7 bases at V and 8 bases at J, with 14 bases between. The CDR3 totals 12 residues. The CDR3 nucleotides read TGTGCCAGCACCACAGGAACCCGAGGCTACACCTTC. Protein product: CASTTGTRGYTF.

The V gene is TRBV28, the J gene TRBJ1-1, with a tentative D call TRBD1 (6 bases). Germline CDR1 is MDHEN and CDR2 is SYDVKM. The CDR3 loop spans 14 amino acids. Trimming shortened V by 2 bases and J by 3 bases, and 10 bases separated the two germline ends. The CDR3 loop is CASSLPDSYTEAFF. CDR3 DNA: TGTGCCAGCAGTTTACCGGACAGTTACACTGAAGCTTTCTTT.

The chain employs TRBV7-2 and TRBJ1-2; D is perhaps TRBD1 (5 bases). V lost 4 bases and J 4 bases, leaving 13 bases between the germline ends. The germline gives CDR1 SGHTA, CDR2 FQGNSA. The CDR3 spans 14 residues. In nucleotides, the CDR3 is TGTGCCAGCAGCTCTATGGGGGAGGGCTATGGCTACACCTTC. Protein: CASSSMGEGYGYTF.

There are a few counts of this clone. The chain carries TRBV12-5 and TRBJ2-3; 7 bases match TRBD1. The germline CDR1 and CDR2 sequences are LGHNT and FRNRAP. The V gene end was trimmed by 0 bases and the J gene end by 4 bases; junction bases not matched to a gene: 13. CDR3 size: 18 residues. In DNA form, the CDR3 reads TGTGCTAGTGGTTTGGTACTTCCGGGACAGCAAGTGTCAGATACGCAGTATTTT. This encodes CASGLVLPGQQVSDTQYF.

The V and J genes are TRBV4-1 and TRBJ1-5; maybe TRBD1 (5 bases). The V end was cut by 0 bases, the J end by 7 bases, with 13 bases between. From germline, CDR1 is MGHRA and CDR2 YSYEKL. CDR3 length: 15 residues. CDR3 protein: CASSQEIAGQQPQHF. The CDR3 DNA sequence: TGCGCCAGCAGCCAAGAGATCGCAGGGCAACAGCCCCAGCATTTT.

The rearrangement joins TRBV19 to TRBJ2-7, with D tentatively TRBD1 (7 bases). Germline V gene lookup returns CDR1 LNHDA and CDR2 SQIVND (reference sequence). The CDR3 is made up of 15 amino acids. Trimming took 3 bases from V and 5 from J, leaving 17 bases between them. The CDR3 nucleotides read TGTGCCAGTAGTATTCAGGGGGGTCTAACCAACGAGCAGTACTTC. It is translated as CASSIQGGLTNEQYF.

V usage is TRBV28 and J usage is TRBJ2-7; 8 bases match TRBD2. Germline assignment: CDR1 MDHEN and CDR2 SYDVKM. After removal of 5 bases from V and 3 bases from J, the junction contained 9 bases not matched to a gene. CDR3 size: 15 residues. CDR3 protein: CASSPPGAGVYEQYF. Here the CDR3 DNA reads TGTGCCAGCAGTCCACCGGGAGCGGGAGTCTACGAGCAGTACTTC.

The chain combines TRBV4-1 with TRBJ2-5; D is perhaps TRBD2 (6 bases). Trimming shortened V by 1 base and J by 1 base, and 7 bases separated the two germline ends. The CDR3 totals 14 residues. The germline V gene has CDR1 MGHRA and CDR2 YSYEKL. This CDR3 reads CASSQAGAQETQYF. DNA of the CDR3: TGCGCCAGCAGCCAAGCGGGAGCCCAAGAGACCCAGTACTTC.

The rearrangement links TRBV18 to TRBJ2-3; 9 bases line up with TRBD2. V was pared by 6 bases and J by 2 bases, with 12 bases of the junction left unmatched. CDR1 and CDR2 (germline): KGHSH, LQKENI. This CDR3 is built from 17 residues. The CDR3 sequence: CASSLVATSGITDTQYF. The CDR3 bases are TGTGCCAGCTCCCTAGTAGCGACTAGCGGTATCACAGATACGCAGTATTTT.

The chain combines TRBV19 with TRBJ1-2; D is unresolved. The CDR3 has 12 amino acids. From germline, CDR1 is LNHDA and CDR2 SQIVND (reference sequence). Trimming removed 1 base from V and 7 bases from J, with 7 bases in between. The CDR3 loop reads CASSIGQAGYTF. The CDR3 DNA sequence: TGTGCCAGTAGTATAGGTCAGGCTGGCTACACCTTC.

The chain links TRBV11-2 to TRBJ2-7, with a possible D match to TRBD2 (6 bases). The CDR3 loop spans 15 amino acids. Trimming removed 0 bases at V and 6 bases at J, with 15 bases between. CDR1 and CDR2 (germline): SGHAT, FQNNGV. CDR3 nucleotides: TGTGCCAGCAGCTTAGATGTGTCGGGAGCAACCGAGCAGTACTTC. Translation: CASSLDVSGATEQYF. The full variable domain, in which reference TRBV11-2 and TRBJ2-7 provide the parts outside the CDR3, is EAGVAQSPRYKIIEKRQSVAFWCNPISGHATLYWYQQILGQGPKLLIQFQNNGVVDDSQLPKDRFSAERLKGVDSTLKIQPAKLEDSAVYLCASSLDVSGATEQYFGPGTRLTVT.

This CDR3 reads CAWRQVPTAYEQYF. In DNA form, the CDR3 reads TGTGCCTGGAGGCAGGTCCCTACCGCCTACGAGCAGTACTTC. The genes are TRBV30 and TRBJ2-7; no clear D gene. Germline V gives CDR1 GTSNPN, CDR2 SVGIG (reference sequence). This CDR3 has 14 amino acids. V was clipped by 3 bases and J by 2 bases, with 14 bases between them.

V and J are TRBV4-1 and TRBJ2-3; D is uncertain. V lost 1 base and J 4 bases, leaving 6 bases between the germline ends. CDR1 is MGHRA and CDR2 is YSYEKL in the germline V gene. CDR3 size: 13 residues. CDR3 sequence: CASSQGRPDTQYF. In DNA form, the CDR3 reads TGCGCCAGCAGCCAAGGGCGGCCAGATACGCAGTATTTT.

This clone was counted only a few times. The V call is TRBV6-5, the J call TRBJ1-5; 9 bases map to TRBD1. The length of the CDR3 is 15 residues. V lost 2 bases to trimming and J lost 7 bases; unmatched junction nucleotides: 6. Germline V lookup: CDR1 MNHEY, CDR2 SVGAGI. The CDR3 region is CASSYRDRDGQPQHF. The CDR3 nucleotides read TGTGCCAGCAGTTACAGGGACAGGGACGGACAGCCCCAGCATTTT.

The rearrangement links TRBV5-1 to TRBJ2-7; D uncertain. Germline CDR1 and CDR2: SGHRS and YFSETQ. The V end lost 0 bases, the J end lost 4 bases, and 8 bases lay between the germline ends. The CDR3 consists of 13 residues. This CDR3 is CASSLAWQYEQYF. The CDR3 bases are TGCGCCAGCAGCTTGGCTTGGCAGTACGAGCAGTACTTC.

This CDR3 is CASSHTDGGRGTEAFF. The CDR3 nucleotides read TGCGCCAGCAGCCATACGGACGGCGGGAGGGGCACTGAAGCTTTCTTT. The V and J genes are TRBV4-1 and TRBJ1-1, with a possible D match to TRBD1 (5 bases). The ends were cut back, 3 bases at V and 4 bases at J, with 18 bases in the middle. Germline values: CDR1 MGHRA, CDR2 YSYEKL. The CDR3 runs to 16 residues.

CDR3 amino acids: CASSLTTDNEQFF. The CDR3 bases are TGTGCCAGCAGCTTAACGACAGACAATGAGCAGTTCTTC. The V call is TRBV7-2, the J call TRBJ2-1, with D tentatively TRBD1 (5 bases). CDR3 size: 13 residues. Germline lookup yields CDR1 SGHTA and CDR2 FQGNSA. Between the trimmed V and J ends, which lost 2 bases and 5 bases, there was a span of 7 bases.